Detailed here is one T cell receptor beta chain. Its antigen remains unknown. These data belong to a study of human T cells and chemical hapten exposure. Study results and limitations: Sensitizing with DPC caused no change in TCRs above 1 in 1000 frequency.

In the library, unique molecular identifiers were attached to individual cDNA molecules. TCRdb re-called the RACE reads with MiXCR, one entry per CDR3 protein. The table includes about 360,000 distinct CDR3 sequences, roughly 5% detected once. As for time point: patch test 1, 2 weeks after DPC sensitization. The sample's treatment: therapeutic diphenylcyclopropenone sensitization with weekly scalp DPC. It was unfractionated whole blood from which total RNA was extracted. The V and J ends lost 2 bases and 5 bases respectively, with 12 bases between them. The CDR3 is made up of 15 amino acids. The germline CDR1 and CDR2 sequences are SGHDN and FVKESK.

The source was whole blood, collected in connection with sensitization to the hapten diphenylcyclopropenone (DPC). The rearrangement uses TRBV14 and TRBJ1-4; TRBD1 is a possible D gene (5 bases). This receptor was identified in a woman aged 45-65 years with alopecia areata. Some clones in this sample may be carry-over from other donors' samples. The CDR3 DNA reads as TGTGCCAGCAGCCAACCGGGGGGTCAGAATGAAAAACTGTTTTTT. This translates into CASSQPGGQNEKLFF.